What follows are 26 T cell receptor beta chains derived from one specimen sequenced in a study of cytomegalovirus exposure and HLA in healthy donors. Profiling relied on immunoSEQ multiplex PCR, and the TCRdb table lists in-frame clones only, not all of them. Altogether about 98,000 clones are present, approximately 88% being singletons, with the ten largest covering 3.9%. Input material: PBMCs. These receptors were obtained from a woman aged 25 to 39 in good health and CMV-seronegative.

CDR3 bases: TGTGCCAGTAGCGACGTTACAGGGGTCCGGGGCTACACCTTC. It encodes CASSDVTGVRGYTF. The genes are TRBV19 and TRBJ1-2; 7 nucleotides match TRBD1. Trimming took 6 bases from V and 8 from J; bases not matched to a gene: 12. Per the germline V gene, CDR1 is LNHDA and CDR2 is SQIVND (reference sequence). This CDR3 has 14 residues.

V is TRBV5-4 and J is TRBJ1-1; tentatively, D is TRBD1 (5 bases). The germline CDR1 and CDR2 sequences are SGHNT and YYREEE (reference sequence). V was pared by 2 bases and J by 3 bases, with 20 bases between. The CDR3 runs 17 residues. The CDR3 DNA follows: TGTGCCAGCAGCTTAGGTTCCCCTGGCAGGGTGGACACTGAAGCTTTCTTT. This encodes CASSLGSPGRVDTEAFF.

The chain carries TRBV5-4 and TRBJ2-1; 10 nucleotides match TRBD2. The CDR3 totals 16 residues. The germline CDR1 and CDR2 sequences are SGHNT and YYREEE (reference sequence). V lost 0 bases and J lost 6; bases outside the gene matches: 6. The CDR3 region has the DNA TGTGCCAGCAGCTTGGATCCAGCGGGGGGGCTCAATGAGCAGTTCTTC. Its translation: CASSLDPAGGLNEQFF. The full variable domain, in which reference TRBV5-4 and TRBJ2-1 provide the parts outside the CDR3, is ETGVTQSPTHLIKTRGQQVTLRCSSQSGHNTVSWYQQALGQGPQFIFQYYREEENGRGNFPPRFSGLQFPNYSSELNVNALELDDSALYLCASSLDPAGGLNEQFFGPGTRLTVL.

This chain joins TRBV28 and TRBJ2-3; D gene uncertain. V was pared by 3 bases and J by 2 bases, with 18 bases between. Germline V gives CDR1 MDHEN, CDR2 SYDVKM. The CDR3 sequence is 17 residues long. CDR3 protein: CASSFPRSVDITDTQYF. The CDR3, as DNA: TGTGCCAGCAGTTTCCCTCGCTCGGTCGACATCACAGATACGCAGTATTTT.

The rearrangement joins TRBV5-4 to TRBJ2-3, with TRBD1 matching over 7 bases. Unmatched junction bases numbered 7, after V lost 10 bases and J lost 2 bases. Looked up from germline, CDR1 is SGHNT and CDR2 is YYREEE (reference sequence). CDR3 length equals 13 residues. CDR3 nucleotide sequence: TGTGCCCTGAGGGGGCGGTTCACAGATACGCAGTATTTT. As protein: CALRGRFTDTQYF.

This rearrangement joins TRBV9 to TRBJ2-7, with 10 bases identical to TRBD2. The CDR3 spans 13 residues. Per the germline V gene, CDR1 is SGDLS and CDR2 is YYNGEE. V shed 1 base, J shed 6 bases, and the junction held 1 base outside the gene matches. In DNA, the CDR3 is TGTGCCAGCAGCGTATTAGCGGGAGGCGAGCAGTACTTC. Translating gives CASSVLAGGEQYF.

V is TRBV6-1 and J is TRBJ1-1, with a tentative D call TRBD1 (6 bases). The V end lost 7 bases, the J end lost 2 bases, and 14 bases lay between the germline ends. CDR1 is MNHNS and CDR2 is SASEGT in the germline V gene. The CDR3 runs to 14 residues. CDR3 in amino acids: CASTSGGGNTEAFF. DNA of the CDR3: TGTGCCAGCACGTCGGGGGGCGGAAACACTGAAGCTTTCTTT.

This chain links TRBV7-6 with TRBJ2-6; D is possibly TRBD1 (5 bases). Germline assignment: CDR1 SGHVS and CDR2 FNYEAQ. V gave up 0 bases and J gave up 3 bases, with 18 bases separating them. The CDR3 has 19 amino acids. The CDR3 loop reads CASSLALGFGAFGANVLTF. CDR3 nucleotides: TGTGCCAGCAGCTTAGCGCTCGGTTTTGGGGCCTTTGGGGCCAACGTCCTGACTTTC.

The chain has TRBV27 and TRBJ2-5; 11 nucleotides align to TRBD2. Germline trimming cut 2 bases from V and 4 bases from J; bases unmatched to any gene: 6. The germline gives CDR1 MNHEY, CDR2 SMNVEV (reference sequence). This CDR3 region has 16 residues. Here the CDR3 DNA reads TGTGCCAGCAGTTTAAATAGCGGGAGGGTTCTAGAGACCCAGTACTTC. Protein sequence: CASSLNSGRVLETQYF.

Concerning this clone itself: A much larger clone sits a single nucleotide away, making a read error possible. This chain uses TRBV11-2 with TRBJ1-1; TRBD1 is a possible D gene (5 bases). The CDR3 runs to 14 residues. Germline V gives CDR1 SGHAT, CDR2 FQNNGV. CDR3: CASNPGFFVTETFF. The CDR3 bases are TGTGCCAGCAACCCAGGGTTTTTTGTCACTGAAACTTTCTTT.

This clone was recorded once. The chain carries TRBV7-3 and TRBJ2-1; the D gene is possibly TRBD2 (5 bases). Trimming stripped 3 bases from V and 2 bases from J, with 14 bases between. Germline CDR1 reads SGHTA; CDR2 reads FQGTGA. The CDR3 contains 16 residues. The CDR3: CASSLEPRAPYNEQFF. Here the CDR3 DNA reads TGTGCCAGCAGCTTGGAACCGAGGGCCCCCTACAATGAGCAGTTCTTC.

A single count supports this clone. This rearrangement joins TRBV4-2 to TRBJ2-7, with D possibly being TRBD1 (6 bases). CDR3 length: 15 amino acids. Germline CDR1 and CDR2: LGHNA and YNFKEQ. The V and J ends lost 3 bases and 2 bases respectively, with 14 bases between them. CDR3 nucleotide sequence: TGTGCCAGCAGCCACACAGGGACCTGGCCCTACGAGCAGTACTTC. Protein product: CASSHTGTWPYEQYF.

As DNA, the CDR3 is TGTGCCAGCAGCTTACGCTCAGGGGAAATTGTGGGGAAGCAGTTCTTC. Translation: CASSLRSGEIVGKQFF. This chain joins TRBV7-9 and TRBJ2-1; perhaps TRBD1 as D (6 bases). V was cut by 2 bases and J by 11 bases, with 22 bases left in between. The CDR3 runs to 16 residues. Germline V gene data show CDR1 as SEHNR and CDR2 as FQNEAQ (reference sequence). Variable domain in full (rest from reference TRBV7-9 and TRBJ2-1): DTGVSQNPRHKITKRGQNVTFRCDPISEHNRLYWYRQTLGQGPEFLTYFQNEAQLEKSRLLSDRFSAERPKGSFSTLEIQRTEQGDSAMYLCASSLRSGEIVGKQFFGPGTRLTVL.

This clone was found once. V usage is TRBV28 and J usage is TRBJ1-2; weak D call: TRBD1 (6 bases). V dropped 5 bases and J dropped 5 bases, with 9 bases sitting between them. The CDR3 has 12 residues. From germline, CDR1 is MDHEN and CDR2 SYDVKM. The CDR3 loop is CASSLQGYGYTF. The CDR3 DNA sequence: TGTGCCAGCAGTCTCCAGGGGTATGGCTACACCTTC.

In DNA form, the CDR3 reads TGTGCCTCTTCCCGCGATGGCTACACCTTC. It yields the protein CASSRDGYTF. This chain uses TRBV19 with TRBJ1-2, with no clear D. The germline V and J ends were trimmed by 11 bases and 6 bases, with 10 bases remaining between them. The CDR3 is 10 amino acids. Germline V gene lookup returns CDR1 LNHDA and CDR2 SQIVND (reference sequence).

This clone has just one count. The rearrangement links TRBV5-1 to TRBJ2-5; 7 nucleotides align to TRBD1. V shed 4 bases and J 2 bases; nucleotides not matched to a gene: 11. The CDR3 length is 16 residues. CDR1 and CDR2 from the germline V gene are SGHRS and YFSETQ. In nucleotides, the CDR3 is TGCGCCAGCAGCACAGGCCGACAGGGCGGGCAAGAGACCCAGTACTTC. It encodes CASSTGRQGGQETQYF.

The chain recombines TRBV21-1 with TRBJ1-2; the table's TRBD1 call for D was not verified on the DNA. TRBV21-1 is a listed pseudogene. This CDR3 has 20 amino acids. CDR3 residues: CASSKDSTGDRGVFHYGYTF. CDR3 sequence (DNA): TGTGCCAGCAGCAAAGACAGTACGGGGGACAGGGGAGTCTTTCACTATGGCTACACCTTC.

CDR3 amino acids: CASSEGAWETQYF. In nucleotides, the CDR3 is TGTGCCAGCAGTGAAGGGGCGTGGGAGACCCAGTACTTC. V gene TRBV2 combines with J gene TRBJ2-5; D is undetermined. V was trimmed by 1 base and J by 5 bases, leaving 8 bases between them. The CDR3 is made up of 13 amino acids. Germline V gene lookup returns CDR1 SNHLY and CDR2 FYNNEI.

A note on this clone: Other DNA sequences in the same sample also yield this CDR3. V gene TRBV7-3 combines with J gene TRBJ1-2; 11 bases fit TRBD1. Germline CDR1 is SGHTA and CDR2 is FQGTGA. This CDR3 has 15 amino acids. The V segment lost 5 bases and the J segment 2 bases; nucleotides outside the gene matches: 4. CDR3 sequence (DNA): TGTGCCAGCAGCCCCGGACAGGGGGCGAACTATGGCTACACCTTC. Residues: CASSPGQGANYGYTF. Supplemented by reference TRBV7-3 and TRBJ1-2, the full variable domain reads GAGVSQTPSNKVTEKGKYVELRCDPISGHTALYWYRQSLGQGPEFLIYFQGTGAADDSGLPNDRFFAVRPEGSVSTLKIQRTERGDSAVYLCASSPGQGANYGYTFGSGTRLTVV.

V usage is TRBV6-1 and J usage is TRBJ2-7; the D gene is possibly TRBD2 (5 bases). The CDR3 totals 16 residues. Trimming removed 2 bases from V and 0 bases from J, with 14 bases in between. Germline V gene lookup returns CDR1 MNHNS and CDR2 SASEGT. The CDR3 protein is CASSERVGVISYEQYF. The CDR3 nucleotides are TGTGCCAGCAGTGAACGGGTCGGGGTAATCTCCTACGAGCAGTACTTC.

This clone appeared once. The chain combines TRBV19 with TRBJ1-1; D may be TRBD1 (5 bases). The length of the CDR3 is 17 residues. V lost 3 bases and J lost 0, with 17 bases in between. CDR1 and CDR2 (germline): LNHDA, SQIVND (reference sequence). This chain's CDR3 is CASSIWAGKRMNTEAFF. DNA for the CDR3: TGTGCCAGTAGTATTTGGGCAGGGAAGAGAATGAACACTGAAGCTTTCTTT.

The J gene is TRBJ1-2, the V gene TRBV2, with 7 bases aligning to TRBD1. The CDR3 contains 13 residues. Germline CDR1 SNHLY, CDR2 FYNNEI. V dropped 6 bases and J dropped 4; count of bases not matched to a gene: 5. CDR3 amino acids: CASRGDSSYGYTF. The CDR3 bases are TGTGCCAGCAGGGGGGACAGCTCCTATGGCTACACCTTC.

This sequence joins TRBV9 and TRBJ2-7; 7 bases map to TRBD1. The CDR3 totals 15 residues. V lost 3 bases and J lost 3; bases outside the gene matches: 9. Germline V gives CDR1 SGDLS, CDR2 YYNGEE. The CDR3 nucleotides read TGTGCCAGCAGCGCGACAGGGAATGGCTTCTACGAGCAGTACTTC. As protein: CASSATGNGFYEQYF.

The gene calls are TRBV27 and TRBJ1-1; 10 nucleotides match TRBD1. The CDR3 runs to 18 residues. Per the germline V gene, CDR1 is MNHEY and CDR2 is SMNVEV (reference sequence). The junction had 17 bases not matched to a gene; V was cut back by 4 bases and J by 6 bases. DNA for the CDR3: TGTGCCAGCAGTTATTCCCCGACAGGGGGCGCGGTAAAGGCTGAAGCTTTCTTT. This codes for CASSYSPTGGAVKAEAFF.

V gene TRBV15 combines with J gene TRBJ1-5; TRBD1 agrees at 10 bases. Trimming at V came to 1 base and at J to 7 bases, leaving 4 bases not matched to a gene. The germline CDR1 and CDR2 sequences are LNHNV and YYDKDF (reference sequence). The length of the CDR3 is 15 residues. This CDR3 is CATSRGGQGLQPQHF. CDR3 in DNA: TGTGCCACCAGCAGAGGGGGACAGGGGTTGCAGCCCCAGCATTTT.

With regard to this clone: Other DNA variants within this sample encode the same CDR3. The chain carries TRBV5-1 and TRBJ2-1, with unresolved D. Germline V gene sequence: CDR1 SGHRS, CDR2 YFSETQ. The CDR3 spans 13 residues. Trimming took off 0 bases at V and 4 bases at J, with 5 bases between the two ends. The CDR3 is CASSLDSYNEQFF. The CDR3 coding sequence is TGCGCCAGCAGCTTGGACTCATACAATGAGCAGTTCTTC. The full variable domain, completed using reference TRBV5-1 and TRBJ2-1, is KAGVTQTPRYLIKTRGQQVTLSCSPISGHRSVSWYQQTPGQGLQFLFEYFSETQRNKGNFPGRFSGRQFSNSRSEMNVSTLELGDSALYLCASSLDSYNEQFFGPGTRLTVL.